Sequencing of this T cell receptor (beta chain) was carried out in a study of cytomegalovirus exposure and HLA in healthy donors. CDR1 and CDR2 from the germline V gene are MDHEN and SYDVKM. V shed 5 bases and J shed 1 base, with 12 bases lying between them. The CDR3 contains 16 residues. Study observations and caveats: The only immune exposure information that was available was CMV serostatus. It was in a later analysis that TCR association rates were seen to vary by HLA locus, highest for DRB1 and lowest for HLA-C. When analyzed later, a missense DCLRE1C variant was found to be linked to TCR beta V- and J-gene trimming.

Concerning this clone itself: Its antigen is unidentified.

The PCR ran on 60 Vbeta and 13 Jbeta primers. Here immunoSEQ multiplex PCR was the method, and the copy in TCRdb shows in-frame clones only, minus some. The repertoire consists of over 150,000 clones, with over 70% occurring once and the leading ten covering 3% to 3.5%. The sequence was collected from a woman between 45 and 65 years old in good health and CMV-seropositive. The chain uses TRBV28 and TRBJ2-6; D is unresolved. The sequenced material came from PBMCs. CDR3: CASSVLVASGANVLTF. CDR3 in DNA: TGTGCCAGCAGTGTCCTGGTGGCATCTGGGGCCAACGTCCTGACTTTC.